This entry lists 30 T cell receptor beta chains sequenced from one sample in a study of T-cell reconstitution after alpha-beta-depleted transplantation in children (dated by TCRdb to the mid-2010s). The treatment or condition label, as the study defines it: allogeneic hematopoietic cell transplantation with graft depleted of TCRalphabeta T cells and CD19 B cells. The library was made by PCR. Sequencing used an Illumina HiSeq 2500. To normalize quantification of the TCRbeta repertoire, the TCR libraries were built with molecular barcoding that relied on unique molecular identifiers. TCRdb's own reprocessing of the public reads used fastp at Q25 and MiXCR and kept productive beta chains. Each CDR3 protein gets just one entry, which takes the most common genes and DNA from the rows behind it. The sample table records tens of thousands of distinct CDR3 sequences; 15% to 18% of these occur just once. The ten most abundant clones make up about 18% of the sample.

The sequencing here drew on PBMCs, mostly from graft donor cells, taken 180 days after TCRalphabeta/CD19-depleted stem cell transplant. The source is a male patient aged 2 to 9 who had a stem cell transplant for acute lymphoblastic leukemia, so the T cells may come from the graft donor.

In its sample, this clonotype was seen a few times. The chain uses TRBV19 and TRBJ1-5; 8 nucleotides line up with TRBD1. With 5 bases clipped from V and 0 bases from J, the junction kept 9 bases outside the gene matches. The germline CDR1 and CDR2 sequences are LNHDA and SQIVND (reference sequence). This CDR3 has 17 residues. The CDR3 spells CASSLRAGQDSNQPQHF. The CDR3 nucleotides read TGTGCCAGTAGTCTCCGGGCGGGACAGGATAGCAATCAGCCCCAGCATTTT.

This chain uses TRBV12-3 or TRBV12-4 with TRBJ2-7; a possible D gene is TRBD1 (5 bases). CDR3 length equals 14 residues. V lost 3 bases, J lost 0 bases, and 9 bases lay in between. As DNA, the CDR3 is TGTGCCAGCAGTTTGGCCGACAGCTCCTACGAGCAGTACTTC. It specifies CASSLADSSYEQYF.

This clonotype was seen a few times. The chain carries TRBV5-1 and TRBJ2-1; D unresolved. The CDR3 spans 15 residues. V was shortened by 0 bases and J by 0 bases, with 7 bases between the two germline ends. CDR1 is SGHRS and CDR2 is YFSETQ in the germline V gene. The CDR3 is CASSLGDSSYNEQFF. CDR3 nucleotides: TGCGCCAGCAGCTTGGGGGATAGCTCCTACAATGAGCAGTTCTTC.

This clonotype was seen a few times. This sequence joins TRBV12-3 or TRBV12-4 and TRBJ2-3; a weak D match, TRBD2 (5 bases). V dropped 10 bases and J dropped 2 bases, with 10 bases sitting between them. There are 12 residues in the CDR3. The CDR3 loop is CAIRDFTDTQYF. DNA for the CDR3: TGTGCCATCCGGGATTTCACAGATACGCAGTATTTT.

This clonotype was seen only a few times. The gene calls are TRBV9 and TRBJ2-3, with a possible D match to TRBD1 (5 bases). The germline V gene has CDR1 SGDLS and CDR2 YYNGEE. The V and J ends lost 1 base and 6 bases respectively, with 9 bases between them. The CDR3 has 13 amino acids. The CDR3 reads CASSVQGSDTQYF. In nucleotides, the CDR3 is TGTGCCAGCAGCGTACAGGGTTCGGATACGCAGTATTTT.

The genes are TRBV9 and TRBJ2-7; 7 bases are shared with TRBD2. V dropped 2 bases and J dropped 5; count of bases not matched to a gene: 13. This CDR3 contains 16 residues. The germline V gene has CDR1 SGDLS and CDR2 YYNGEE. This CDR3 reads CASSVYWGGVRDEQYF. DNA for the CDR3: TGTGCCAGCAGCGTTTATTGGGGGGGGGTAAGAGACGAGCAGTACTTC.

This clonotype has a handful of counts. The chain employs TRBV7-2 and TRBJ2-6; D may be TRBD1 (6 bases). The V gene lost 0 bases and the J gene lost 0 bases, with 9 bases spanning the gap. CDR3 length: 17 amino acids. Germline CDR1 and CDR2: SGHTA and FQGNSA. CDR3 residues: CASSLAQGHSGANVLTF. CDR3 sequence (DNA): TGTGCCAGCAGCTTAGCACAGGGCCACTCTGGGGCCAACGTCCTGACTTTC.

As DNA, the CDR3 is TGTGCCAGCAGCCAGGGGTCTTCGGAGACCCAGTACTTC. This translates into CASSQGSSETQYF. This rearrangement joins TRBV12-3 or TRBV12-4 to TRBJ2-5, with D possibly being TRBD1 (6 bases). V gave up 6 bases and J gave up 5 bases, with 13 bases separating them. The CDR3 length is 13 residues.

This sequence joins TRBV6-1 and TRBJ2-1; 15 bases agree with TRBD2. Germline V CDR1 and CDR2: MNHNS, SASEGT. This CDR3 has 16 residues. The V gene end was trimmed by 6 bases and the J gene end by 5 bases; junction bases not matched to a gene: 5. The CDR3 coding sequence is TGTGCCAGCAGGTGGACTAGCGGGGGGGCGGACAATGAGCAGTTCTTC. It specifies CASRWTSGGADNEQFF.

Points on this clonotype: Compared with germline, one end of the junction differs, possibly owing to a read error. The chain carries TRBV20-1 and TRBJ2-7; TRBD1 aligns across 9 bases. Looked up from germline, CDR1 is DFQATT and CDR2 is SNEGSKA (reference sequence). The CDR3 has 15 residues. CDR3 residues: CSAPYRTGDYYAQYF. CDR3 in DNA: TGCAGTGCTCCTTACCGGACAGGGGACTACTACGCGCAGTACTTC.

This clonotype has at least ten counts. V usage is TRBV5-6 and J usage is TRBJ2-2; a weak D match, TRBD2 (5 bases). The germline V gene has CDR1 SGHDT and CDR2 YYEEEE. This CDR3 has 15 amino acids. V dropped 2 bases and J dropped 0 bases, with 8 bases sitting between them. This CDR3 reads CASSFWTANTGELFF. CDR3 sequence (DNA): TGTGCCAGCAGCTTCTGGACTGCGAACACCGGGGAGCTGTTTTTT. The full variable domain, its missing parts supplied by reference TRBV5-6 and TRBJ2-2, is DAGVTQSPTHLIKTRGQQVTLRCSPKSGHDTVSWYQQALGQGPQFIFQYYEEEERQRGNFPDRFSGHQFPNYSSELNVNALLLGDSALYLCASSFWTANTGELFFGEGSRLTVL.

The chain joins TRBV6-1 to TRBJ2-1; 12 bases fit TRBD1. This CDR3 is 16 amino acids long. Germline V lookup: CDR1 MNHNS, CDR2 SASEGT. V shed 7 bases, J shed 1 base, and the junction held 5 bases outside the gene matches. In DNA, the CDR3 is TGTGCCAGCACCCCGGGACAGGGGGCTTCCTACAATGAGCAGTTCTTC. Amino acids: CASTPGQGASYNEQFF.

V gene TRBV20-1 combines with J gene TRBJ1-6; D unclear. Trimming took 4 bases from V and 0 from J, leaving 16 bases between them. Germline values: CDR1 DFQATT, CDR2 SNEGSKA (reference sequence). This CDR3 comprises 17 residues. CDR3 sequence (DNA): TGCAGTGCTACAAAGGGCCAGTTTTTCTCCTATAATTCACCCCTCCACTTT. It yields the protein CSATKGQFFSYNSPLHF.

The chain uses TRBV21-1 and TRBJ2-7; the DNA was not used to check the table's D call, TRBD1. TRBV21-1 is a pseudogene. The CDR3 has 14 residues. CDR3 DNA sequence: TGTGCCAGCAAGGGTAACAGGGGACACTACGAGCAGTACTTC. Translated: CASKGNRGHYEQYF.

The rearrangement links TRBV6-5 to TRBJ1-5; D might be TRBD1 (6 bases). Trimming cost V 0 bases and J 3 bases, with 12 bases left between them. The CDR3 is 16 residues long. Germline values: CDR1 MNHEY, CDR2 SVGAGI. In DNA form, the CDR3 reads TGTGCCAGCAGTTACTCCTCGGCAGGGGCCAATCAGCCCCAGCATTTT. Translating it yields CASSYSSAGANQPQHF.

This clonotype was seen a few times. The chain uses TRBV6-2 or TRBV6-3 and TRBJ1-1; D gene uncertain. The germline gives CDR1 MNHEY, CDR2 SVGEGT. The CDR3 runs to 12 residues. Trimming took 6 bases from V and 4 from J, leaving 9 bases between them. CDR3 sequence: CASSHIRTEAFF. The CDR3, as DNA: TGTGCCAGCAGCCACATCCGCACTGAAGCTTTCTTT.

Only a few counts were recorded for this clonotype. V gene TRBV18 combines with J gene TRBJ2-1; perhaps TRBD1 as D (7 bases). Trimming took 2 bases from V and 9 from J, leaving 11 bases between them. CDR1 is KGHSH and CDR2 is LQKENI in the germline V gene. This CDR3 comprises 13 residues. The CDR3 bases are TGTGCCAGCTCACCAAAGGAGGGGGCTGAGCAGTTCTTC. Its translation is CASSPKEGAEQFF.

The chain couples TRBV16 to TRBJ2-1; D gene unclear. V lost 0 bases and J 8 bases, leaving 5 bases between the germline ends. CDR1 and CDR2 from the germline V gene are KGHSY and FQNENV. The CDR3 length is 12 residues. The CDR3 region has the DNA TGTGCCAGCAGCCAATCCACGTATGAGCAGTTCTTC. Amino acid sequence: CASSQSTYEQFF.

Here the CDR3 reads CASSLVGQGNREQYF. The CDR3, as DNA: TGTGCCAGCAGCTTGGTGGGACAGGGGAACCGCGAGCAGTACTTC. V and J are TRBV5-6 and TRBJ2-7; 10 bases are a match to TRBD1. The germline V gene has CDR1 SGHDT and CDR2 YYEEEE. The ends lost 0 bases at V and 6 bases at J; junction bases unmatched: 6. There are 15 residues in the CDR3.

This clonotype has more than one count but fewer than ten. The J gene is TRBJ2-7, the V gene TRBV10-3, with TRBD1 identical over 9 bases. J lost 9 bases, V lost 10 bases, and 13 bases had no gene match. Germline V gene data show CDR1 as ENHRY and CDR2 as SYGVKD. This CDR3 has 13 residues. The CDR3 nucleotides are TGTGCCACCCAAACGGGACAGGGACCTTTGCAGTACTTC. Translated, it gives CATQTGQGPLQYF.

This clonotype has more than one count but fewer than ten. As DNA, the CDR3 is TGTGCCAGCAGTGTGGCGGCAGGCGAAGCTTTCTTT. This codes for CASSVAAGEAFF. The chain recombines TRBV2 with TRBJ1-1; D is unclear. V was clipped by 4 bases and J by 8 bases, with 11 bases between them. The V gene's germline CDR1 is SNHLY and CDR2 FYNNEI. The CDR3 contains 12 residues.

This sequence joins TRBV7-2 and TRBJ1-4, with D perhaps matching TRBD1 (5 bases). Looked up from germline, CDR1 is SGHTA and CDR2 is FQGNSA. There are 15 residues in the CDR3. V lost 1 base and J 2 bases, leaving 8 bases between the germline ends. The CDR3: CASSLGAGTNEKLFF. CDR3 sequence (DNA): TGTGCCAGCAGCTTAGGGGCAGGGACTAATGAAAAACTGTTTTTT.

This clonotype was counted between two and nine times. This chain connects TRBV5-1 to TRBJ1-4, with a weak D call TRBD1 (6 bases). This CDR3 region has 15 residues. CDR1 is SGHRS and CDR2 is YFSETQ in the germline V gene. V was cut by 2 bases and J by 8 bases, with 16 bases left in between. The CDR3 nucleotides read TGCGCCAGCAGCTTACCCGAACAGGGCGGCGAAAAACTGTTTTTT. Translated, it gives CASSLPEQGGEKLFF.

This clonotype was observed once. Its ends do not fully match the called genes, so a read error is possible. The chain joins TRBV7-2 to TRBJ2-5; D call uncertain. The CDR3 runs 16 residues. The germline V gene has CDR1 SGHTA and CDR2 FQGNSA. The CDR3 loop is CASSPLGLEASETQSF. As DNA, the CDR3 is TGTGCCAGCAGCCCCCTCGGGCTAGAGGCATCAGAGACCCAGTCCTTC.

This clonotype has just a few counts. The V and J genes are TRBV12-3 or TRBV12-4 and TRBJ1-2; D is undetermined. V was trimmed by 6 bases and J by 8 bases, leaving 13 bases between them. The length of the CDR3 is 12 residues. CDR3 sequence reads: CASSRGKEGYTF. For the CDR3, the DNA is TGTGCCAGCAGCCGGGGAAAGGAGGGCTACACCTTC.

The chain couples TRBV29-1 to TRBJ1-2; D is ambiguous. Germline CDR1 reads SQVTM; CDR2 reads ANQGSEA. The ends were cut back, 4 bases at V and 4 bases at J, with 10 bases in the middle. The CDR3 length is 12 residues. This CDR3 is CSVADPPYGYTF. The CDR3 nucleotides read TGCAGCGTTGCGGACCCTCCCTATGGCTACACCTTC.

This clonotype has only one observation. The rearrangement uses TRBV9 and TRBJ2-1; 11 bases map to TRBD1. Per the germline V gene, CDR1 is SGDLS and CDR2 is YYNGEE. J lost 7 bases, V lost 0 bases, and 6 bases had no gene match. This CDR3 is built from 16 residues. The CDR3 DNA reads as TGTGCCAGCAGCGTAGACCCCCGGGACAGGGGGAATGAGCAGTTCTTC. Translation: CASSVDPRDRGNEQFF.

V gene TRBV10-1 combines with J gene TRBJ2-3; D possibly matches TRBD1 or TRBD2 (5 bases each). Germline V gives CDR1 WNHNN, CDR2 SYGVQD (reference sequence). The CDR3 runs to 15 residues. V lost 6 bases to trimming and J lost 5 bases, with 18 bases between them. CDR3 bases: TGCGCCAGCAGCCAGTCCGGGACGCTGGGAGATACGCAGTATTTT. The encoded protein is CASSQSGTLGDTQYF.

The chain joins TRBV3-1 to TRBJ2-7; the match to TRBD2 covers 12 bases. CDR3 length: 18 residues. Germline-derived CDR1 and CDR2 are LGHDT and YNNKEL (reference sequence). Trimming took 6 bases from V and 2 from J; bases not matched to a gene: 14. CDR3: CASSPVGELAGGPYEQYF. The DNA of the CDR3 is TGTGCCAGCAGTCCCGTCGGGGAACTAGCGGGGGGCCCCTACGAGCAGTACTTC.

The chain links TRBV29-1 to TRBJ2-1, with D possibly matching TRBD1 (6 bases). In germline, CDR1 is SQVTM, CDR2 ANQGSEA. CDR3 length equals 15 residues. Trimming removed 4 bases at V and 4 bases at J, with 17 bases between. This chain's CDR3 is CSVGGAGRGYNEQFF. Written as DNA, the CDR3 is TGCAGCGTTGGAGGTGCCGGCAGGGGATACAATGAGCAGTTCTTC.